These 3 T cell receptor beta chains came from one sample sequenced in a study of blood T cell repertoires in COVID-19. Here immunoSEQ multiplex PCR was the method, and the copy in TCRdb shows in-frame clones only, minus some. The table lists roughly 290,000 clones, around 90% of them singletons. Sequenced input: PBMCs or T cells enriched from blood (not recorded which). These receptors were collected from a woman in her thirties or forties who had recovered from COVID-19.

The rearrangement joins TRBV9 to TRBJ2-1, with D perhaps TRBD2 (6 bases). Germline values: CDR1 SGDLS, CDR2 YYNGEE. With 0 bases removed from V and 1 base from J, the gap between germline ends came to 8 bases. The CDR3 has 15 residues. The CDR3 sequence is CASSVAGGSYNEQFF. The CDR3 nucleotides read TGTGCCAGCAGCGTAGCTGGGGGGTCCTACAATGAGCAGTTCTTC.

This rearrangement joins TRBV18 to TRBJ2-7; TRBD1 agrees at 12 bases. Losses at the gene ends were 6 bases for V and 6 bases for J; bases not matched to a gene: 3. This CDR3 contains 13 residues. Germline values: CDR1 KGHSH, CDR2 LQKENI. The CDR3 nucleotides are TGTGCCAGCTCTGGGGACAGGGGGCTCGAGCAGTACTTC. Translated: CASSGDRGLEQYF.

This clone was recorded once. The rearrangement joins TRBV19 to TRBJ1-1, with D perhaps TRBD1 (6 bases). This CDR3 is built from 16 residues. The V gene lost 7 bases and the J gene lost 1 base, with 19 bases spanning the gap. Germline lookup yields CDR1 LNHDA and CDR2 SQIVND (reference sequence). CDR3: CASTRDGTLPNTEAFF. The CDR3 DNA sequence: TGTGCCAGTACCCGGGACGGGACACTCCCGAACACTGAAGCTTTCTTT.